The clone carrying this T cell receptor (beta chain) was seen only a few times. Its antigen is still unknown. This CDR3 is 16 amino acids long. V dropped 2 bases and J dropped 3; count of bases not matched to a gene: 9. Germline V CDR1 and CDR2: SGHTA, FQGNSA. This entry belongs to a study of T cell repertoires in cytomegalovirus infection. The wider study: Signatures in public TCR beta sequences pointed to both CMV infection and matching HLA type.

TCRdb re-analysed the reads in MiXCR, keeping a single row per CDR3 protein. The sample has fewer than 550,000 distinct CDR3 sequences, 25% to 40% seen once. Whole-study findings and limits: There were carriers of CMV plus the relevant HLA, and cumulative public TCR beta family frequency identified them.

Input material: PBMCs. The receptor comes from a human donor in good health (CMV status not recorded). Some clones in this sample may be carry-over from other donors' samples. The J gene is TRBJ2-7, the V gene TRBV7-2; TRBD1 agrees at 8 bases. The CDR3 coding sequence is TGTGCCAGCAGCTTATCAGGGGGCCCCGACGGCTACGAGCAGTACTTC. It specifies CASSLSGGPDGYEQYF.